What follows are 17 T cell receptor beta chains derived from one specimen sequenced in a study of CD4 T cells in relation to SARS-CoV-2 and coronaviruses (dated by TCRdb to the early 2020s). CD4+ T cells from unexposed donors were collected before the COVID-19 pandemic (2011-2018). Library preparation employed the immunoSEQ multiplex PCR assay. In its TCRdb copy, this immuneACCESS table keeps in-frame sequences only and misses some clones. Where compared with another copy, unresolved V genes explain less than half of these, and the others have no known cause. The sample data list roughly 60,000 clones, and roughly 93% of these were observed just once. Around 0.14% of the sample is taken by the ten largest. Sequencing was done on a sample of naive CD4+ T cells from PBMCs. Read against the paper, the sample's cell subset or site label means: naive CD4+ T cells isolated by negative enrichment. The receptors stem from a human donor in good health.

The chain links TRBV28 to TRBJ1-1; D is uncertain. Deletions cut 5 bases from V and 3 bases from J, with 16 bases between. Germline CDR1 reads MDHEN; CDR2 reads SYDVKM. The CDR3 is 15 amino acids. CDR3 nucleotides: TGTGCCAGCAGTGCCGCTTCCTTGGGCGACACTGAAGCTTTCTTT. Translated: CASSAASLGDTEAFF.

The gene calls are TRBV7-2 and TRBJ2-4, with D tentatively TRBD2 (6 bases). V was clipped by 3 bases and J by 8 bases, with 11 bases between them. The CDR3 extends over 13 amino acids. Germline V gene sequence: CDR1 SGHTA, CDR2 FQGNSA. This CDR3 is CASSLLWEDIQYF. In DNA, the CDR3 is TGTGCCAGCAGCTTGTTATGGGAGGACATTCAGTACTTC.

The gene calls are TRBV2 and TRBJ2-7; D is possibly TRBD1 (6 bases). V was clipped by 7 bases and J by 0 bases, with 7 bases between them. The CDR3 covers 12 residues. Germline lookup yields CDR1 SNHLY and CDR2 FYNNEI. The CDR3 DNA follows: TGTGCCAGCACAGGGGACTCCTACGAGCAGTACTTC. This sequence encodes CASTGDSYEQYF.

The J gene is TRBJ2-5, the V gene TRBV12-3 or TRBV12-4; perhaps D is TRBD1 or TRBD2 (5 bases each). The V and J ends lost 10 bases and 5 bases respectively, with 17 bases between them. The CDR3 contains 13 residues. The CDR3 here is CATSVWGGETQYF. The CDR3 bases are TGTGCCACTTCGGTTTGGGGCGGGGAGACCCAGTACTTC.

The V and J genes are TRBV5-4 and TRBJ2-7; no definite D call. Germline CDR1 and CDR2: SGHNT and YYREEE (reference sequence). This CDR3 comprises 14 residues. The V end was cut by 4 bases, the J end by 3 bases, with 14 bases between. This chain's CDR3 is CASSPEPGVYEQYF. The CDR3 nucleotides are TGTGCCAGCAGCCCCGAACCAGGTGTCTACGAGCAGTACTTC.

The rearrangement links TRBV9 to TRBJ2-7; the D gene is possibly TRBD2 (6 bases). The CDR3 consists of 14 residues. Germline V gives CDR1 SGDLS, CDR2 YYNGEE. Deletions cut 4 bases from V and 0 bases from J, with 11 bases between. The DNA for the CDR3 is TGTGCCAGCAGCCCGACCGGGAGCTCCTACGAGCAGTACTTC. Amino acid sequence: CASSPTGSSYEQYF.

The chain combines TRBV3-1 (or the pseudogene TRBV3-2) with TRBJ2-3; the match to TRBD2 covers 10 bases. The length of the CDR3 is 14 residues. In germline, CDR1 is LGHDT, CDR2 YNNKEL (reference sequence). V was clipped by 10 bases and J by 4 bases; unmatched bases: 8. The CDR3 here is CAISPSGSPDTQYF. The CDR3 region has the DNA TGTGCCATTTCTCCTAGCGGGAGCCCAGATACGCAGTATTTT.

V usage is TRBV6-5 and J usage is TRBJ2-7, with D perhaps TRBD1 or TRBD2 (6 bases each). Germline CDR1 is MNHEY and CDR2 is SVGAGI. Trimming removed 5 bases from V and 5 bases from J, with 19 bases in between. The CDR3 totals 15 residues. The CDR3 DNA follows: TGTGCCAGCAGTCCCCTTGGGGGGCATAGGGACGAGCAGTACTTC. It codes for CASSPLGGHRDEQYF.

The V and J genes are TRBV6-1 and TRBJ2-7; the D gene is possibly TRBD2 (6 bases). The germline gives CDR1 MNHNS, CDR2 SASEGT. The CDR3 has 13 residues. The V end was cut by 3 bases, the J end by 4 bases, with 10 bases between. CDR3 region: CASSEEGRYEQYF. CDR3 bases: TGTGCCAGCAGTGAGGAGGGCAGGTACGAGCAGTACTTC.

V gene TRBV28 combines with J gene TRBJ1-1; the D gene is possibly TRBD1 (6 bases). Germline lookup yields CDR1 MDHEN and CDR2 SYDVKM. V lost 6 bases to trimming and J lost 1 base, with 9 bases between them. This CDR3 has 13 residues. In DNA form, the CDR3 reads TGTGCCAGCAGGGGGGCGGGGAACACTGAAGCTTTCTTT. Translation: CASRGAGNTEAFF.

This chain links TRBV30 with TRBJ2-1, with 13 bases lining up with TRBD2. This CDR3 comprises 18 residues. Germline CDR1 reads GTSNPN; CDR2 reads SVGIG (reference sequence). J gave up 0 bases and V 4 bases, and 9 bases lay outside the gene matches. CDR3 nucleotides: TGTGCCTGGACCGAACTAGCGGGAGGGTCCTTCTCCTACAATGAGCAGTTCTTC. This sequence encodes CAWTELAGGSFSYNEQFF.

Here the CDR3 reads CASSMALAGTYEQYF. For the CDR3, the DNA is TGTGCCAGTAGTATGGCGCTAGCGGGTACCTACGAGCAGTACTTC. The chain is built from TRBV19 and TRBJ2-7, with 8 bases identical to TRBD2. Trimming at V came to 3 bases and at J to 2 bases, leaving 6 bases not matched to a gene. Per the germline V gene, CDR1 is LNHDA and CDR2 is SQIVND (reference sequence). The CDR3 sequence is 15 residues long.

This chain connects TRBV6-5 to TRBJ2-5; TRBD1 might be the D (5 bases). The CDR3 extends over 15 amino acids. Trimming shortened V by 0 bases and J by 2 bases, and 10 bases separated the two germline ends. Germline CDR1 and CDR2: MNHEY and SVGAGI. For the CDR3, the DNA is TGTGCCAGCAGTTACTCAGGGGTGCGACAAGAGACCCAGTACTTC. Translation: CASSYSGVRQETQYF.

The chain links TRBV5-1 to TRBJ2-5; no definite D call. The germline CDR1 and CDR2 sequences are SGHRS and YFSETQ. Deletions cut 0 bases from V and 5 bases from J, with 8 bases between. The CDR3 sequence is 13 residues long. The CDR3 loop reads CASSLGGSETQYF. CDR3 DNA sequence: TGCGCCAGCAGCTTGGGGGGTTCGGAGACCCAGTACTTC.

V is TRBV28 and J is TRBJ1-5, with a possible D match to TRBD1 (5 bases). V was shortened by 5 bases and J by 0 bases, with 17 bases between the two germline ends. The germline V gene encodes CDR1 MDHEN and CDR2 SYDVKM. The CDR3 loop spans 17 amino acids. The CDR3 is CASSHRPGDYSNQPQHF. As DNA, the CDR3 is TGTGCCAGCAGTCACCGTCCCGGGGACTATAGCAATCAGCCCCAGCATTTT.

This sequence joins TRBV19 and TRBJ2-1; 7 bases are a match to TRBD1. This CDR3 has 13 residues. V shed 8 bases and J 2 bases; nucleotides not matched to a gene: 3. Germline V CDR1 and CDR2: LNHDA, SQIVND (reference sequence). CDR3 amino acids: CASGTAAYNEQFF. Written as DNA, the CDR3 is TGTGCCAGTGGGACAGCCGCCTACAATGAGCAGTTCTTC.

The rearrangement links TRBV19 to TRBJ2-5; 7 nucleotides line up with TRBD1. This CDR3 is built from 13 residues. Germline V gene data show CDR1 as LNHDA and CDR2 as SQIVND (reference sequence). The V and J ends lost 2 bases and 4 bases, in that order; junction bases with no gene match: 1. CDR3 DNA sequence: TGTGCCAGTAGTATAAAGGGGGCAGAGACCCAGTACTTC. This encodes CASSIKGAETQYF.